A selection of T cell receptor beta chains follows, all from one sample in a study of post-analysis software for immune sequencing data. TCRdb fed the PCR reads into MiXCR, producing one record per CDR3 protein. The data show approximately 460,000 distinct CDR3 sequences, around 40% seen once. Source material: blood. These TCRs come from a girl aged 10 to 17 with multiple sclerosis. Each CDR3 is given with its conserved first and last residue. Each record gives: J gene, D gene, V gene, clone size, CDR3 DNA, CDR3 protein. The D gene is left open where the match is weak. Expanded clones are given a class, and other clones once, few, many or no size at all.

>TRBJ2-5|TRBD2|TRBV10-3|many
TGTGCCATCAGTGAGTCCAGGACTAGCGGGAGCAAGACCCAGTACTTC
CAISESRTSGSKTQYF
>TRBJ2-7|.|TRBV20-1|once
TGCAGTGCGGCAAGGGACCGCTACGAGCAGTACTTC
CSAARDRYEQYF
>TRBJ2-5|.|TRBV9|.
TGTGCCAGCAGCGTAGAGGGCAGCGGTAGCTTGATGGAGACCCAGTACTTC
CASSVEGSGSLMETQYF
>TRBJ2-1|.|TRBV20-1|.
TGCAGTGCTAAGGACTACAATGAGCAGTTCTTC
CSAKDYNEQFF
>TRBJ2-7|.|TRBV11-2|.
TGTGCCAGCAGCTTAACGGGACGCCTCTACGAGCAGTACTTC
CASSLTGRLYEQYF
>TRBJ2-3|TRBD2|TRBV20-1|.
TGCAGTGCTAGCTGGATAGCGGGAGGAGATACGCAGTATTTT
CSASWIAGGDTQYF
>TRBJ1-5|.|TRBV20-1|.
TGCAGTGCTCAGAATAGCAATCAGCCCCAGCATTTT
CSAQNSNQPQHF
>TRBJ1-5|.|TRBV12-3/TRBV12-4|.
TGTGCCAGCAGTTTATCGGAAGAGCAGCCCCAGCATTTT
CASSLSEEQPQHF
>TRBJ1-3|.|TRBV9|.
TGTGCCAGCAGCGTAGGTCAAGGGGCGCGAGGAAACACCATATATTTT
CASSVGQGARGNTIYF
>TRBJ2-5|.|TRBV12-3/TRBV12-4|few
TGTGCCACCACGGGCTCTCAAGCGGAAGAGACCCAGTACTTC
CATTGSQAEETQYF
>TRBJ1-5|.|TRBV5-1|few
TGCGCCAGCAGCTTATATCTCGGGGATCTTAGCAATCAGCCCCAGCATTTT
CASSLYLGDLSNQPQHF
>TRBJ2-3|TRBD2|TRBV5-1|.
TGCGCCAGCAGCTTGGGGACTAGCGGGAGCATGGATACGCAGTATTTT
CASSLGTSGSMDTQYF
>TRBJ2-5|.|TRBV6-1|few
TGTGCCAGCATGTACAGCCAAGAGACCCAGTACTTC
CASMYSQETQYF
>TRBJ2-1|.|TRBV7-9|.
TGTGCCAGCAGCTTAGCGCGCCTCGACAGGAGCTCCTACAATGAGCAGTTCTTC
CASSLARLDRSSYNEQFF
>TRBJ2-2|TRBD1|TRBV24-1|.
TGTGCCACCAGTGAGCCGGGACAGTACAACACCGGGGAGCTGTTTTTT
CATSEPGQYNTGELFF
>TRBJ1-5|TRBD1|TRBV20-1|few
TGCAGTGCTAGTTTGGGACAGGCCAATCAGCCCCAGCATTTT
CSASLGQANQPQHF
>TRBJ2-7|.|TRBV20-1|.
TGCAGTGCTAGAAATATGGGTACGGACCACGAGCAGTACTTC
CSARNMGTDHEQYF
>TRBJ1-5|.|TRBV27|few
TGTGCCAGCAGTAGTACAGGGTTTGGGCATCAGCCCCAGCATTTT
CASSSTGFGHQPQHF
>TRBJ2-7|.|TRBV4-3|.
TGCGCCAGCAGCCAAGATCGGCTGGGGGCTCGAGAGCAGTACTTC
CASSQDRLGAREQYF
>TRBJ2-5|TRBD2|TRBV5-1|.
TGCGCCAGCAGCTTGTTTAGCGGGAGGTCCCAAGAGACCCAGTACTTC
CASSLFSGRSQETQYF
>TRBJ2-3|.|TRBV24-1|few
TGTGCCACCAGTGACCATATGAAGCGTGCTAGCACAGATACGCAGTATTTT
CATSDHMKRASTDTQYF
>TRBJ2-1|.|TRBV7-9|once
TGTGCCAGCAGCTACGATCTTTCCTACAATGAGCAGTTCTTC
CASSYDLSYNEQFF
>TRBJ1-6|TRBD1|TRBV20-1|.
TGCAGTGCTAGAGATGGTGGGACAGGAGAACCTAATTCACCCCTCCACTTT
CSARDGGTGEPNSPLHF
>TRBJ1-1|TRBD1|TRBV3-1|.
TGTGCCAGCAGCCAATGGACAGGGTGGGCCACTGAAGCTTTCTTT
CASSQWTGWATEAFF
>TRBJ2-1|TRBD2|TRBV2|.
TGTGCCAGTCTACTAGCGGGAGGATACAATGAGCAGTTCTTC
CASLLAGGYNEQFF
>TRBJ2-1|TRBD2|TRBV11-2|.
TGTGCCAGCAGCCGGAAACTAGCGGGAGGAGGCTACAATGAGCAGTTCTTC
CASSRKLAGGGYNEQFF
>TRBJ1-2|.|TRBV29-1|few
TGCAGCGTTTTATGGAGCTCCTATGGCTACACCTTC
CSVLWSSYGYTF
>TRBJ2-7|.|TRBV15|few
TGTGCCACCAGCAGAGTGGACCAACGCGAGCAGTACTTC
CATSRVDQREQYF
>TRBJ1-4|TRBD1|TRBV4-1|.
TGCGCCAGCAGCCTAAGCGGGACAGGGAGCGGAAAACTGTTTTTT
CASSLSGTGSGKLFF
>TRBJ1-4|.|TRBV28|.
TGTGCCAGCAGTTTGGGGGCAGGGGTTAATGAAAAACTGTTTTTT
CASSLGAGVNEKLFF
>TRBJ2-6|.|TRBV5-1|.
TGCGCCAGCAGCTTTATCCGGCCGCTACACTCTGGGGCCAACGTCCTGACTTTC
CASSFIRPLHSGANVLTF
>TRBJ1-4|.|TRBV6-1|.
TGTGCCAGCAGTGAAACGCGCGGGGGGACCTACGAAAAACTGTTTTTT
CASSETRGGTYEKLFF
>TRBJ2-1|TRBD2|TRBV20-1|.
TGCAGTGCTTCGGTGACTAGCGGGAGTTACAATGAGCAGTTCTTC
CSASVTSGSYNEQFF
>TRBJ2-1|TRBD2|TRBV20-1|few
TGCAGTGCTAGAGATCTGGCGGGAGCATTAAACAATGAGCAGTTCTTC
CSARDLAGALNNEQFF
>TRBJ1-5|.|TRBV20-1|.
TGCAGTGCAGAGGGAGGTCAGTCCCAGCATTTT
CSAEGGQSQHF
>TRBJ1-1|.|TRBV25-1|.
TGTGCCAGCAGTGAACGAATCTGGGGCGGCGAGAACACTGAAGCTTTCTTT
CASSERIWGGENTEAFF
>TRBJ2-7|.|TRBV28|few
TGTGCCAGCAGGTTGACTAGCTCCTACGAGCAGTACTTC
CASRLTSSYEQYF
>TRBJ2-1|.|TRBV29-1|.
TGCAGCGTTGAACTAGAAATCAATGAGCAGTTCTTC
CSVELEINEQFF
>TRBJ2-1|TRBD2|TRBV28|few
TGTGCCAGCACCTTACTGGGAGGGTCGAGCTCCTACAATGAGCAGTTCTTC
CASTLLGGSSSYNEQFF
>TRBJ1-2|TRBD1|TRBV7-6|.
TGTGCCAACAGCTTAGGTGGACAGGGAAATGGCTACACCTTC
CANSLGGQGNGYTF
>TRBJ2-1|.|TRBV10-2|.
TGCGCCAGCAGTGAAAAAAGTCTCACTTTGGATGAGCAGTTCTTC
CASSEKSLTLDEQFF
>TRBJ2-7|TRBD2|TRBV6-6|.
TGTGCCAGCAGTTACCAGGCTAGCGGGATGTACGAGCAGTACTTC
CASSYQASGMYEQYF
>TRBJ2-7|TRBD2|TRBV5-1|.
TGCGCCAGCAGCTTGGCGGTAGGGACTAGCGGGACGTACGAGCAGTACTTC
CASSLAVGTSGTYEQYF
>TRBJ1-6|.|TRBV4-1|once
TGCGCCAGCAGCCAAGTCGTAGGGGGGCAGGATTCACCCCTCCACTTT
CASSQVVGGQDSPLHF